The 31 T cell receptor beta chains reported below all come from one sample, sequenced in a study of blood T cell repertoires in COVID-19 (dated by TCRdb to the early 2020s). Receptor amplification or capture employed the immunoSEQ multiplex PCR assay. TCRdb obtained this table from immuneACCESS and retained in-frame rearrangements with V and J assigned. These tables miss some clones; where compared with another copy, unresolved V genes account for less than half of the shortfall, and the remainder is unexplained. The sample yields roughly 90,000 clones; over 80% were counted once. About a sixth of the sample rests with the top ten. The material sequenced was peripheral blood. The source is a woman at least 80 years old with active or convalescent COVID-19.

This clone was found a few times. CDR3 in DNA: TGTGCCAGCAGCTTTTTAAGCCGGGGCTACACCTTC. This sequence encodes CASSFLSRGYTF. The chain employs TRBV5-8 and TRBJ1-2; no definite D call. The V gene lost 2 bases and the J gene lost 8 bases, with 10 bases spanning the gap. Germline V gene data show CDR1 as SGHTS and CDR2 as YDEGEE. CDR3 length: 12 residues.

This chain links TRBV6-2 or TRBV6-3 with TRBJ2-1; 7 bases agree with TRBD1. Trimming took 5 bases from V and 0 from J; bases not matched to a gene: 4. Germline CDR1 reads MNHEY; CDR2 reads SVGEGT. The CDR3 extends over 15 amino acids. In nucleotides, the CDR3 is TGTGCCAGCAGTCGAGGGGGCAGCTCCTACAATGAGCAGTTCTTC. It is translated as CASSRGGSSYNEQFF.

The CDR3 here is CASSADINNEQFF. CDR3 in DNA: TGTGCCAGCAGCGCCGACATTAACAATGAGCAGTTCTTC. This chain uses TRBV2 with TRBJ2-1; D gene ambiguous. This CDR3 region has 13 residues. Germline V CDR1 and CDR2: SNHLY, FYNNEI. The V gene lost 6 bases and the J gene lost 5 bases, with 11 bases spanning the gap.

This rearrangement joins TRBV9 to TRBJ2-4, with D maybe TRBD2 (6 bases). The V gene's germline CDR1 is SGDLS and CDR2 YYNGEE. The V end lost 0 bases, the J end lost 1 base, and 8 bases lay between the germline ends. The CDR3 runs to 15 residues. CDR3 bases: TGTGCCAGCAGCGTAGCTGGGGGGGCCAAAAACATTCAGTACTTC. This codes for CASSVAGGAKNIQYF.

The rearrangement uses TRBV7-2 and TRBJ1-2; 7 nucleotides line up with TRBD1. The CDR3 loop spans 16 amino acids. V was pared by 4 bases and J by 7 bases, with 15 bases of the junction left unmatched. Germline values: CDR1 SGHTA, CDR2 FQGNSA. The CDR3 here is CASSSGGNRGYGGYTF. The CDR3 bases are TGTGCCAGCAGCTCAGGTGGAAACAGGGGATACGGTGGCTACACCTTC.

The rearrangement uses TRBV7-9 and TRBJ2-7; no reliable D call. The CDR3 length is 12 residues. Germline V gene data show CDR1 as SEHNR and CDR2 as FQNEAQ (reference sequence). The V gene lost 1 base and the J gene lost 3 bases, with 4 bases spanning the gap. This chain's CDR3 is CASSLVHYEQYF. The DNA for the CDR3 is TGTGCCAGCAGCTTAGTCCACTACGAGCAGTACTTC.

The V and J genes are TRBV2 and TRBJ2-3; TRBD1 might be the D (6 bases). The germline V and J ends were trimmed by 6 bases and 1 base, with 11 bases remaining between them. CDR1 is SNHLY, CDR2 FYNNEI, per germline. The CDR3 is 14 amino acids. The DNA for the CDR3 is TGTGCCAGCAGGACAGGCGAAGGCACAGATACGCAGTATTTT. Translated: CASRTGEGTDTQYF.

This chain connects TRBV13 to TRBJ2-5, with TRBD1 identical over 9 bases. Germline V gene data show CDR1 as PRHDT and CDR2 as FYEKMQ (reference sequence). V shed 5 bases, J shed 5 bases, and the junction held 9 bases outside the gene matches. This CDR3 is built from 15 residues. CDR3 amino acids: CASSRGTGLGETQYF. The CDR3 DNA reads TGTGCCAGCAGCAGAGGGACAGGGTTAGGGGAGACCCAGTACTTC.

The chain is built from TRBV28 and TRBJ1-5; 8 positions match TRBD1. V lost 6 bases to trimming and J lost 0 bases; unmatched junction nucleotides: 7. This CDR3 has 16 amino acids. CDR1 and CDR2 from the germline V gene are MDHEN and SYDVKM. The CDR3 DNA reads TGTGCCAGCAGCCAAGTTGGGACAGGTAGCAATCAGCCCCAGCATTTT. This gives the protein CASSQVGTGSNQPQHF.

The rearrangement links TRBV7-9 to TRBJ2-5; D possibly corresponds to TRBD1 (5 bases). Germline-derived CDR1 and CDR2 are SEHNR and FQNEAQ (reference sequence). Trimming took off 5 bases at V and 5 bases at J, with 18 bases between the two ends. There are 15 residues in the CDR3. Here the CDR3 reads CASSQTQGFRETQYF. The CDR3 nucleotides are TGTGCCAGCAGCCAAACTCAGGGTTTCCGGGAGACCCAGTACTTC.

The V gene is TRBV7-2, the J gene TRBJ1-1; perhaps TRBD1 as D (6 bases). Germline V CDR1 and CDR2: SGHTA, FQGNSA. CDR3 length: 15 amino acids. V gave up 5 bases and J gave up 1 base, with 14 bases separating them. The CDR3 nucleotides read TGTGCCAGCAGCCCCGGGGGGCTCCCGAACACTGAAGCTTTCTTT. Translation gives CASSPGGLPNTEAFF. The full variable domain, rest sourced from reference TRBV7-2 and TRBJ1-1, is GAGVSQSPSNKVTEKGKDVELRCDPISGHTALYWYRQSLGQGLEFLIYFQGNSAPDKSGLPSDRFSAERTGGSVSTLTIQRTQQEDSAVYLCASSPGGLPNTEAFFGQGTRLTVV.

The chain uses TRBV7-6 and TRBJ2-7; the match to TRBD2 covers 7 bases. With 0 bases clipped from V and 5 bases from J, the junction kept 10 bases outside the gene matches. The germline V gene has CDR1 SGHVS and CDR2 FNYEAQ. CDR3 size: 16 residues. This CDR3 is CASSLALGSGRNEQYF. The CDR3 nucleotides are TGTGCCAGCAGCTTAGCGCTAGGTTCCGGGAGGAACGAGCAGTACTTC.

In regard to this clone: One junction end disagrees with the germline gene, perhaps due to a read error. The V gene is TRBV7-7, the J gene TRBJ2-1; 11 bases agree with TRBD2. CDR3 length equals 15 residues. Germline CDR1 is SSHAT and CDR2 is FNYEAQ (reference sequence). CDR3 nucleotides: TGTGCTAGCAGTCAAGTGTTAGCGGGAGGGGATGAGCAGTTCTTC. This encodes CASSQVLAGGDEQFF.

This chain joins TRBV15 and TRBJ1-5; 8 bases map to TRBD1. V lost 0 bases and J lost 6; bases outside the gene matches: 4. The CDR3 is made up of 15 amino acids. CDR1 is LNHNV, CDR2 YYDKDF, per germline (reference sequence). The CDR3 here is CATSREVQGVQPQHF. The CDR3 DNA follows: TGTGCCACCAGCAGAGAGGTACAGGGGGTTCAGCCCCAGCATTTT.

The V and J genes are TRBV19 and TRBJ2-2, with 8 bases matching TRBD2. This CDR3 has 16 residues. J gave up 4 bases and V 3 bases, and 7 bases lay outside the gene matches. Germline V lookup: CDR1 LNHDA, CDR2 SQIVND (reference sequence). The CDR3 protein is CASSIAGTRSTGELFF. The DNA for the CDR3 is TGTGCCAGTAGTATCGCCGGGACTAGGTCCACCGGGGAGCTGTTTTTT.

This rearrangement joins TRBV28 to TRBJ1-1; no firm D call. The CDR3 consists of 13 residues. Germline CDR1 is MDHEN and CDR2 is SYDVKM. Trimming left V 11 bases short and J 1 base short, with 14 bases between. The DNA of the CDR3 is TGTGCCGTCCTGGGAGGCGGGAACACTGAAGCTTTCTTT. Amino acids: CAVLGGGNTEAFF.

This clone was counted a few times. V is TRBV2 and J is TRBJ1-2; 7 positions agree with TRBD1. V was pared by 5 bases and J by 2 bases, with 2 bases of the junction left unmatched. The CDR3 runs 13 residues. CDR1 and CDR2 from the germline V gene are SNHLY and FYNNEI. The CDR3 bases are TGTGCCAGCAGTAGACAGGGCAACTATGGCTACACCTTC. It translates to CASSRQGNYGYTF.

CDR3 nucleotides: TGTGCCAGCAGCCGGACTAGCGTCAGCACAGATACGCAGTATTTT. Its translation: CASSRTSVSTDTQYF. V and J are TRBV3-1 (or the pseudogene TRBV3-2) and TRBJ2-3, with 9 bases fitting TRBD2. This CDR3 region has 15 residues. V lost 4 bases and J lost 0; bases outside the gene matches: 2. Germline V gene lookup returns CDR1 LGHDT and CDR2 YNNKEL (reference sequence).

The CDR3 coding sequence is TGTGCCAGCAGTCCACCGGGACTAGCTTACGAGCAGTACTTC. Protein sequence: CASSPPGLAYEQYF. The V gene is TRBV6-2 or TRBV6-3, the J gene TRBJ2-7; 9 bases are a match to TRBD2. This CDR3 comprises 14 residues. Germline lookup yields CDR1 MNHEY and CDR2 SVGEGT. The ends lost 5 bases at V and 4 bases at J; junction bases unmatched: 6.

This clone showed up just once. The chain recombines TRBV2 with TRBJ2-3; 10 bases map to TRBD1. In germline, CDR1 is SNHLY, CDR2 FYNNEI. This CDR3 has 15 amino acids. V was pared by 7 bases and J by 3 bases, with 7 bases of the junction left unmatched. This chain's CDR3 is CASTSGTGVTDTQYF. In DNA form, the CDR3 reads TGTGCCAGCACTTCGGGGACAGGGGTGACAGATACGCAGTATTTT.

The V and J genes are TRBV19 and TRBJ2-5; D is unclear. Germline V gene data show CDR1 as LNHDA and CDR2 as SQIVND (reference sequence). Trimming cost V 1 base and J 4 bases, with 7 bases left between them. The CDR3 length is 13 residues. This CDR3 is CASSIAAGETQYF. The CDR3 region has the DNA TGTGCCAGTAGTATAGCGGCAGGAGAGACCCAGTACTTC.

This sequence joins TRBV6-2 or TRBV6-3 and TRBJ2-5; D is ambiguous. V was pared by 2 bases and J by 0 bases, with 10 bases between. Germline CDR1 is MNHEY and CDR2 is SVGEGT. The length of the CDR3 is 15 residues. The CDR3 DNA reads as TGTGCCAGCAGTTACGCGGTTGGCAACCAAGAGACCCAGTACTTC. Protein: CASSYAVGNQETQYF.

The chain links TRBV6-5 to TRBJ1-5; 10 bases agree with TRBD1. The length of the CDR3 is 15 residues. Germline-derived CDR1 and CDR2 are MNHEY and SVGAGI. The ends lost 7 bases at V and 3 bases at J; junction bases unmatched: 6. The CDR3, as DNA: TGTGCCAGCAAGGGACAGGGGCCTCTCAATCAGCCCCAGCATTTT. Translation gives CASKGQGPLNQPQHF.

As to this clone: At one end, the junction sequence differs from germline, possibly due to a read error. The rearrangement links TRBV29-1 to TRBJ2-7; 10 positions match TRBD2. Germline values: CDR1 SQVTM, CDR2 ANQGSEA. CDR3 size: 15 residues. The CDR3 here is CSVEGAGGNSHEQYF. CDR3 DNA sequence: TGCAGCGTTGAAGGAGCGGGGGGGAACTCCCACGAGCAGTACTTC.

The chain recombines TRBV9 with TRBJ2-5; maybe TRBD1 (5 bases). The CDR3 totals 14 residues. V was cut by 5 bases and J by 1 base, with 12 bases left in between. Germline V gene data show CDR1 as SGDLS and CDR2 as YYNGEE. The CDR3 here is CASSLSTVQETQYF. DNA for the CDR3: TGTGCCAGCAGTTTATCGACAGTCCAAGAGACCCAGTACTTC.

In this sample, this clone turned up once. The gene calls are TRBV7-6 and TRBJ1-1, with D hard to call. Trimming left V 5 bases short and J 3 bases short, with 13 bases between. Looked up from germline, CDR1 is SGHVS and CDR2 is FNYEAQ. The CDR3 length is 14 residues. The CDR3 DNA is TGTGCCAGCAGCGTAAGTCGCGGGGACACTGAAGCTTTCTTT. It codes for CASSVSRGDTEAFF. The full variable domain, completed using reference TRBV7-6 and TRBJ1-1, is GAGVSQSPRYKVTKRGQDVALRCDPISGHVSLYWYRQALGQGPEFLTYFNYEAQQDKSGLPNDRFSAERPEGSISTLTIQRTEQRDSAMYRCASSVSRGDTEAFFGQGTRLTVV.

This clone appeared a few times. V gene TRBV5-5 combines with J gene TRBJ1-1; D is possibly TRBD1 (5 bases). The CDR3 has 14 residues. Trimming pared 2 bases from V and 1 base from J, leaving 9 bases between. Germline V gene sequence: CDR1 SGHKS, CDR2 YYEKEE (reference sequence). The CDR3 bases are TGTGCCAGCAGCTTCCGACAGAAGAACACTGAAGCTTTCTTT. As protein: CASSFRQKNTEAFF.

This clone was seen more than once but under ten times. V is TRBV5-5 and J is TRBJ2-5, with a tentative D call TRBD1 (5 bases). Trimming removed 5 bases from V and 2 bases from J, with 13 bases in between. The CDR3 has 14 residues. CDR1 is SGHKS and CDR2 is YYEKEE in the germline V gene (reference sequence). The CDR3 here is CASSPGAEQETQYF. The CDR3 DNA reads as TGTGCCAGCAGTCCTGGGGCAGAACAAGAGACCCAGTACTTC.

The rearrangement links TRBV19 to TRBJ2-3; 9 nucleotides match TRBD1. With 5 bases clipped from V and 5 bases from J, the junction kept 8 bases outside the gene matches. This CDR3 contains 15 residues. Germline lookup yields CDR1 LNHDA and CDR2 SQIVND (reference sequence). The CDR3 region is CASSLRTGEIDTQYF. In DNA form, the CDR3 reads TGTGCCAGTAGTCTTCGGACAGGGGAAATAGATACGCAGTATTTT.

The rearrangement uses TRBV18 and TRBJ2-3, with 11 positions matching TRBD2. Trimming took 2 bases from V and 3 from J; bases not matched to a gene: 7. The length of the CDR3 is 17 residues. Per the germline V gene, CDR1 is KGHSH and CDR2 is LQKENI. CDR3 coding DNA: TGTGCCAGCTCACCATTCAGCACTAGCGGGAGTACAGATACGCAGTATTTT. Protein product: CASSPFSTSGSTDTQYF.

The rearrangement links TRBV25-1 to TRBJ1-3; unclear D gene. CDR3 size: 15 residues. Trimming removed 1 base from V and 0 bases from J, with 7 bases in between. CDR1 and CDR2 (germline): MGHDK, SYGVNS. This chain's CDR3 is CASSEWRSSGNTIYF. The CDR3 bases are TGTGCCAGCAGTGAATGGAGAAGCTCTGGAAACACCATATATTTT.